Below, 5 T cell receptor beta chains from the same sample are listed, as sequenced in a study of blood T cell repertoires in COVID-19. Only in-frame clones appear in the TCRdb table, and some are missing; sequencing was by immunoSEQ multiplex PCR. The sample holds tens of thousands of clones, more than 70% seen once. Material: peripheral blood. These receptors came from a woman of 80 years or more with active or convalescent COVID-19.

This clone was seen just once. The V call is TRBV5-5, the J call TRBJ1-2; D may be TRBD1 (5 bases). Germline lookup yields CDR1 SGHKS and CDR2 YYEKEE (reference sequence). This CDR3 comprises 14 residues. V lost 4 bases to trimming and J lost 2 bases, with 12 bases between them. Here the CDR3 reads CASSPRGDNYGYTF. The CDR3 DNA sequence: TGTGCCAGCAGCCCCCGGGGGGACAACTATGGCTACACCTTC.

The chain employs TRBV6-5 and TRBJ2-5; 8 nucleotides line up with TRBD2. This CDR3 has 14 residues. The V segment lost 6 bases and the J segment 3 bases; nucleotides outside the gene matches: 6. Germline loops: CDR1 MNHEY, CDR2 SVGAGI. The CDR3 bases are TGTGCCAGCAGCCGCGGACTAGCTGAAGAGACCCAGTACTTC. Residues: CASSRGLAEETQYF.

The chain carries TRBV5-4 and TRBJ2-7; the D gene is possibly TRBD1 (6 bases). This CDR3 has 14 amino acids. Germline V lookup: CDR1 SGHNT, CDR2 YYREEE (reference sequence). The germline V and J ends were trimmed by 0 bases and 6 bases, with 13 bases remaining between them. This CDR3 is CASSLAGAGAEQYF. The CDR3 nucleotides are TGTGCCAGCAGCTTGGCCGGGGCAGGGGCCGAGCAGTACTTC. Supplemented by reference TRBV5-4 and TRBJ2-7, the full variable domain reads ETGVTQSPTHLIKTRGQQVTLRCSSQSGHNTVSWYQQALGQGPQFIFQYYREEENGRGNFPPRFSGLQFPNYSSELNVNALELDDSALYLCASSLAGAGAEQYFGPGTRLTVT.

V gene TRBV11-2 combines with J gene TRBJ1-4, with TRBD1 identical over 7 bases. The J segment lost 4 bases and the V segment lost 5 bases, leaving 4 bases of the junction unmatched. The CDR3 contains 14 residues. Germline CDR1 is SGHAT and CDR2 is FQNNGV. CDR3 residues: CASSPGQFNEKLFF. DNA of the CDR3: TGTGCCAGCAGCCCGGGACAGTTTAATGAAAAACTGTTTTTT.

The sample holds one count of this clone. This chain joins TRBV10-3 and TRBJ2-2; weak D call: TRBD2 (6 bases). V dropped 6 bases and J dropped 5 bases, with 13 bases sitting between them. The CDR3 extends over 14 amino acids. Germline loops: CDR1 ENHRY, CDR2 SYGVKD. This CDR3 reads CAIRWEARTGELFF. As DNA, the CDR3 is TGTGCCATCAGATGGGAGGCCCGGACCGGGGAGCTGTTTTTT.